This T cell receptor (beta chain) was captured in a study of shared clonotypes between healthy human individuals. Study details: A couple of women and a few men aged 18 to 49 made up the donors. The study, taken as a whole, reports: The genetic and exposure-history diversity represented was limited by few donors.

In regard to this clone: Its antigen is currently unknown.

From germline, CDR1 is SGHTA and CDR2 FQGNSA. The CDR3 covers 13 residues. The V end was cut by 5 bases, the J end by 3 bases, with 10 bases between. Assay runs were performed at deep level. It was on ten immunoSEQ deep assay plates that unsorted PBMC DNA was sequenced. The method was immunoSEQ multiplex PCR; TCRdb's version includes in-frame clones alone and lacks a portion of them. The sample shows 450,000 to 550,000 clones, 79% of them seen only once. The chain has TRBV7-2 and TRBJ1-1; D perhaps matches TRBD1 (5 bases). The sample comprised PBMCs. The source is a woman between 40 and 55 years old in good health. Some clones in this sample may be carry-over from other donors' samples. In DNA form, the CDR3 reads TGTGCCAGCAGCAGACAGACTTACACTGAAGCTTTCTTT. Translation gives CASSRQTYTEAFF.